Listed below are T cell receptor beta chains from one sample, sequenced in a study of patients and donors after allogeneic stem cell transplantation. MiXCR, applied by TCRdb to the RT-PCR reads, yields one record per CDR3 protein. This table has about 960,000 distinct CDR3 sequences, roughly 17% appearing once. The material sequenced was blood, either unsorted or a sorted T cell fraction (not recorded which). All receptors derive from a human donor who was either an allogeneic HSCT recipient or a stem cell or donor lymphocyte infusion donor (not recorded which). It is not recorded whose cells these are; they may come from a transplant donor. Both conserved end residues are part of each CDR3. A D gene is named only where the DNA matches it firmly. The listing skips clone size in some rows; elsewhere it reads once, few, many or a size class.

DNA: TGCGCCAGCAGCTTGGCACCAGGGGGGAATAAGCAGTTCTTC; CDR3: CASSLAPGGNKQFF; J: TRBJ2-1; size: NA; D: NA; V: TRBV5-1
DNA: TGTGCCACCAGCCCCCCAGCGGTGCAGCCTAGCTTGGATACGCAGTATTTT; CDR3: CATSPPAVQPSLDTQYF; J: TRBJ2-3; size: few; D: NA; V: TRBV15
DNA: TGTGCCAGCAGTGTTAGGAACAGGGTGGCTGGAAACACCATATATTTT; CDR3: CASSVRNRVAGNTIYF; J: TRBJ1-3; size: few; D: NA; V: TRBV2
DNA: TGCGCCAGCAGCCAAGACAGCGGGGCCCCCTACGAGCAGTACTTC; CDR3: CASSQDSGAPYEQYF; J: TRBJ2-7; size: few; D: TRBD2; V: TRBV4-3
DNA: TGCAGTGCTAGTAGTAGCGGGAGAATCTACAATGAGCAGTTCTTC; CDR3: CSASSSGRIYNEQFF; J: TRBJ2-1; size: NA; D: TRBD2; V: TRBV20-1
DNA: TGCAGTGCCACGTCACAGGGGAACTATGGCTACACCTTC; CDR3: CSATSQGNYGYTF; J: TRBJ1-2; size: NA; D: TRBD1; V: TRBV20-1
DNA: TGTGCCAGCAGCCGCGAACTGGGTGGGCTCTATTTC; CDR3: CASSRELGGLYF; J: TRBJ2-7; size: few; D: NA; V: TRBV27
DNA: TGCAGTGCTAGCTCAGGTTACGGGTCTGAAGCTTTCTTT; CDR3: CSASSGYGSEAFF; J: TRBJ1-1; size: NA; D: NA; V: TRBV20-1
DNA: TGCAGTGCTAGATACAGGGATATGAATCAGCCCCAGCATTTT; CDR3: CSARYRDMNQPQHF; J: TRBJ1-5; size: NA; D: NA; V: TRBV20-1
DNA: TGTGCCAGCAAAACAACAGGGGTCCATGGCTACACCTTC; CDR3: CASKTTGVHGYTF; J: TRBJ1-2; size: many; D: TRBD1; V: TRBV2
DNA: TGTGCCACCAGTGATCCACGTGAGGTTTTCTTT; CDR3: CATSDPREVFF; J: TRBJ1-1; size: few; D: NA; V: TRBV24-1
DNA: TGTGCCAGCAGTTTTACGACTAGCGGGGGGGCCAGGGGGACCCAGTACTTC; CDR3: CASSFTTSGGARGTQYF; J: TRBJ2-5; size: NA; D: TRBD2; V: TRBV6-5
DNA: TGTGCCAGCAATTCCTTGGTCCACAGGTACCACAATTCACCCCTCCACTTT; CDR3: CASNSLVHRYHNSPLHF; J: TRBJ1-6; size: few; D: NA; V: TRBV2
DNA: TGTGCCAGCAGCCAAGGGCTAGCGTTATCCTACGAGCAGTACTTC; CDR3: CASSQGLALSYEQYF; J: TRBJ2-7; size: NA; D: NA; V: TRBV4-2
DNA: TGTGCCAGCGGGACAGGGTACTACACCTTC; CDR3: CASGTGYYTF; J: TRBJ1-2; size: NA; D: TRBD1; V: TRBV7-9
DNA: TGTGCCAGCAGTTCCGCGGGGGTCGCAGGACAGCCCCAGCATTTT; CDR3: CASSSAGVAGQPQHF; J: TRBJ1-5; size: once; D: NA; V: TRBV6-2/TRBV6-3
DNA: TGTGCCACCAGTGATTCCGTTGGGACAGGGGGCGGAATCTACGAGCAGTACTTC; CDR3: CATSDSVGTGGGIYEQYF; J: TRBJ2-7; size: few; D: TRBD1; V: TRBV24-1
DNA: TGTGCCAGCAGCTTGAACCGCGGGGCAGCGGGAGGGGCAGAGACCCAGTACTTC; CDR3: CASSLNRGAAGGAETQYF; J: TRBJ2-5; size: NA; D: TRBD2; V: TRBV5-6
DNA: TGTGCCAGCAGCTTAGAATTCCACGAGCAGTACTTC; CDR3: CASSLEFHEQYF; J: TRBJ2-7; size: NA; D: NA; V: TRBV7-9
DNA: TGTGCCAGCAACTTCATGTACGGCTACGAGCAGTACTTC; CDR3: CASNFMYGYEQYF; J: TRBJ2-7; size: few; D: NA; V: TRBV11-1
DNA: TGTGCCAGCAGTGCGGAAGGCGAGACCTACAATGAGCAGTTCTTC; CDR3: CASSAEGETYNEQFF; J: TRBJ2-1; size: few; D: NA; V: TRBV2
DNA: TGTGCCAGCAGCTCCCGGATAGCGGGAGATGTTGAGCAGTTCTTC; CDR3: CASSSRIAGDVEQFF; J: TRBJ2-1; size: NA; D: TRBD2; V: TRBV9
DNA: TGTGCCAGCAGCCAACGTCCTCCTAGGGGCAATCAGCCCCAGCATTTT; CDR3: CASSQRPPRGNQPQHF; J: TRBJ1-5; size: few; D: NA; V: TRBV6-1
DNA: TGCAGTGCTAGGGGGGGCCCGACAGATACGCAGTATTTT; CDR3: CSARGGPTDTQYF; J: TRBJ2-3; size: few; D: NA; V: TRBV20-1
DNA: TGCAGTGCTCGGGTTCAGGAAGGGAGGAAGAGAGAGCAGTACTTC; CDR3: CSARVQEGRKREQYF; J: TRBJ2-7; size: few; D: NA; V: TRBV20-1
DNA: TGTGCCACCAGTGACGTTGGGACCGACAACGAGCAGTACTTC; CDR3: CATSDVGTDNEQYF; J: TRBJ2-7; size: few; D: NA; V: TRBV24-1
DNA: TGCAGTGCTAGGATATCAGGGGGCGAGCAGTACTTC; CDR3: CSARISGGEQYF; J: TRBJ2-7; size: few; D: TRBD1; V: TRBV20-1
DNA: TGTGCCAGCTCACCACCGGCGGTAAGGAGGGAGGTAATTCAACCCCTCCACTTT; CDR3: CASSPPAVRREVIQPLHF; J: TRBJ1-6; size: NA; D: NA; V: TRBV18
DNA: TGTGCCAGCAGTGAGGCTAGCGGGAGTCGGACCGGGGAGCTGTTTTTT; CDR3: CASSEASGSRTGELFF; J: TRBJ2-2; size: NA; D: TRBD2; V: TRBV25-1
DNA: TGTGCCAGCAGCCGGGACAGCACCACCGGGGAGCTGTTTTTT; CDR3: CASSRDSTTGELFF; J: TRBJ2-2; size: NA; D: TRBD1; V: TRBV6-2/TRBV6-3
DNA: TGTGCCAGCAGCTTATACCGGGACGGCGATCAGCCCCAGCATTTT; CDR3: CASSLYRDGDQPQHF; J: TRBJ1-5; size: few; D: NA; V: TRBV7-9
DNA: TGCGCCAGCAGCTTGGAAGTTCTGTCCGACAATGAGCAGTTCTTC; CDR3: CASSLEVLSDNEQFF; J: TRBJ2-1; size: NA; D: NA; V: TRBV5-1
DNA: TGCAGCGATGACACTGAAGCTTTCTTT; CDR3: CSDDTEAFF; J: TRBJ1-1; size: few; D: NA; V: TRBV29-1
DNA: TGCAGTGCTAGAGGGACTAGCGGTCTACAAGAGACCCAGTACTTC; CDR3: CSARGTSGLQETQYF; J: TRBJ2-5; size: NA; D: TRBD2; V: TRBV20-1
DNA: TGTGCCACCAGCAGAGATCATAGCACCGGGGAGCTGTTTTTT; CDR3: CATSRDHSTGELFF; J: TRBJ2-2; size: many; D: NA; V: TRBV15
DNA: TGTGCCAGCAATAACCTCCAGGCGGCACAAGAGACCCAGTACTTC; CDR3: CASNNLQAAQETQYF; J: TRBJ2-5; size: NA; D: NA; V: TRBV6-2/TRBV6-3
DNA: TGCAGCGTATGGGCCCCCCGGAACGCAGATACGCAGTATTTT; CDR3: CSVWAPRNADTQYF; J: TRBJ2-3; size: few; D: NA; V: TRBV29-1
DNA: TGTGCCAGCAGCCAGACTAGCGGGAGGGAAACCTACAATGAGCAGTTCTTC; CDR3: CASSQTSGRETYNEQFF; J: TRBJ2-1; size: few; D: TRBD2; V: TRBV3-1
DNA: TGCAGTGCTAGGACCAGGGGCACGCAGTATTTT; CDR3: CSARTRGTQYF; J: TRBJ2-3; size: few; D: NA; V: TRBV20-1
DNA: TGTGCTAGTGGTTTGGTAACGGCTAAGAGCTCCTACGAGCAGTACTTC; CDR3: CASGLVTAKSSYEQYF; J: TRBJ2-7; size: NA; D: NA; V: TRBV12-5
DNA: TGTGCCAGCAGTTACTCGTTTCAAACTATAGGGTTCTTC; CDR3: CASSYSFQTIGFF; J: TRBJ2-1; size: NA; D: NA; V: TRBV6-2/TRBV6-3
DNA: TGCGCCAGCAGCCAGCGGAGCGGGGGGGCATCCCCCTACAATGAGCAGTTCTTC; CDR3: CASSQRSGGASPYNEQFF; J: TRBJ2-1; size: NA; D: TRBD2; V: TRBV4-1
DNA: TGCAGTGCGAGCAGAGTGGGCGGAGGTTACGAGCAGTACTTC; CDR3: CSASRVGGGYEQYF; J: TRBJ2-7; size: once; D: NA; V: TRBV20-1
DNA: TGTGCCAGCAGTTTGGGGATGGCCGGGGAGCTGTTTTTT; CDR3: CASSLGMAGELFF; J: TRBJ2-2; size: NA; D: NA; V: TRBV12-3/TRBV12-4
DNA: TGTGCCAGCAGTGTCCCCGGGGGGGGACAGGGCTCTGGGGCCAACGTCCTGACTTTC; CDR3: CASSVPGGGQGSGANVLTF; J: TRBJ2-6; size: NA; D: NA; V: TRBV2
DNA: TGTGCCAGCAGCTTCAGACCGCCTCTTTCTAACTATGGCTACACCTTC; CDR3: CASSFRPPLSNYGYTF; J: TRBJ1-2; size: NA; D: NA; V: TRBV7-2
DNA: TGTGCCAGCAGTGTAGTGGGGATCACAGATACGCAGTATTTT; CDR3: CASSVVGITDTQYF; J: TRBJ2-3; size: NA; D: NA; V: TRBV9
DNA: TGTGCCAGCAGCTTGAGGACTAGCGGGAGTAATGAGCAGTTCTTC; CDR3: CASSLRTSGSNEQFF; J: TRBJ2-1; size: many; D: TRBD2; V: TRBV11-2
DNA: TGCAGTGCTAGAGGTCGCGAGCATCCCTACGAGCAGTACTTC; CDR3: CSARGREHPYEQYF; J: TRBJ2-7; size: few; D: NA; V: TRBV20-1
DNA: TGTGCCAGCAGAAGGGACACTCACGAGCAGTACTTC; CDR3: CASRRDTHEQYF; J: TRBJ2-7; size: few; D: NA; V: TRBV25-1